This TCR beta chain is from a study of T cells after posttransplantation cyclophosphamide. Some clones are missing from TCRdb's copy, which holds only in-frame ones; the method was immunoSEQ multiplex PCR. The specimen gives more than 3,000 clones without singletons; the ten biggest hold around 28%. Busulfan-fludarabine conditioning, marrow transplant, and cyclophosphamide on days +3 and +4 were administered. General study findings and limits: Tissue-infiltrating T cells from skin or gut overlapped little with blood T cells.

This CDR3 is built from 14 residues. Germline lookup yields CDR1 GTSNPN and CDR2 SVGIG (reference sequence). This clone occurred a few times. Antigen unknown. The chain uses TRBV30 and TRBJ1-1; 8 bases agree with TRBD1. The sample consisted of PBMCs, taken 84 days after allogeneic stem cell transplant with posttransplant cyclophosphamide. The clonotype comes from a female patient in her 40s who received an allogeneic stem cell transplant from a related donor, was CMV-positive, and had no GVHD. Some T cells may have originated in the graft donor. In DNA, the CDR3 is TGTGCTCCCACCCCGAGGACAGGGAAAACTGAAGCTTTCTTT. It is translated as CAPTPRTGKTEAFF.